Below, one T cell receptor beta chain is given with its context. Its antigen remains undetermined. Base qualities are not at hand, and no much larger clone is one base apart. The immunoSEQ Assay, a bias-controlled multiplex PCR, was used to amplify TCRbeta CDR3 regions from genomic DNA. Regarding the original processing steps: Within the assay, amplification of reference gene primers was used to estimate how many nucleated cells each sample contained. To quantify the absolute abundance of each unique TCRbeta CDR3 rearrangement, sequence reads were collapsed and filtered. Productive Simpson clonality was computed per sample as the square root of Simpson's diversity index over productive rearrangements. TCRdb's version of the immuneACCESS table is confined to in-frame rearrangements and falls short of the full clone set. An unresolved V gene accounts for under half of the shortfall where checked; the remainder is of unknown origin. V and J calls and clone size follow that table, whereas D and trimming were derived from the DNA. The sample data list 130,000 to 150,000 clones, and roughly 77% of these were observed just once. The top ten clones comprise around 5% of the sample.

This specimen comes from a study of blood T cell repertoires in COVID-19 (dated by TCRdb to the early 2020s). In terms of the full investigation: Samples from collaborators originated in the United States, Italy and Spain and spanned both the acute and convalescent phases of COVID-19. The material from the prospective study consisted of cDNA or gDNA derived from T cells, B-cell-depleted T cells, or PBMCs. Deeply sampled blood TCRbeta repertoires from subjects exposed to, actively infected with, or recovered from COVID-19 were included in the dataset. The repertoires were released in a freely available public database intended as a resource for research on the immune response to SARS-CoV-2. The samples were drawn from two sources: the first 160 participants of the ongoing ImmuneRACE study, and 1,000 to 1,500 subjects contributed by 6 global collaborators. A de-identified subject ID, COVID-19 status, age in years and sex were almost always included in the sample metadata. HLA class I and class II types, where available, came from metadata supplied by the sample provider rather than from assay-based typing. General conclusions and limits of the study: The amount of clinical and demographic metadata varied by source and participant and was provided uncurated.

One collaborating source in Seattle enrolled patients while the patients were actively infected and followed the patients over time throughout the course of disease. Collaborating institutions collected whole blood in K2EDTA tubes following their own protocols. Collaborator samples were shipped for TCRbeta analysis as frozen whole blood, isolated PBMCs, or DNA extracted from either sample type. The TCR originated in a woman between 70 and 85 years old with COVID-19, enrolled during active disease. Material for sequencing was peripheral blood.

The DNA is as follows: TGCAGCGTTGAGTTCACAGGGGTGGTCAACGAGCAGTACTTC. It encodes CSVEFTGVVNEQYF. Here the chain combines TRBV29-1 and TRBJ2-7; 7 central bases correspond to TRBD1. CDR1 and CDR2, per the germline V gene, are SQVTM and ANQGSEA. Trimming takes 3 bases off V and 5 bases off J; junction bases not matched to a gene: 10. From the cysteine through the phenylalanine, the CDR3 covers 14 amino acids. The only DNA kept is the CDR3, 42 bases in frame from the first base.